This T cell receptor (beta chain) was identified during a study of Graves' ophthalmopathy and Graves' hyperthyroidism (dated by TCRdb to the late 2010s). Regarding the study in general: Peripheral blood was collected at initial diagnosis, before any treatment. To explore V-J signatures that distinguish ophthalmopathy from hyperthyroidism, a discovery set of about a hundred patients was enrolled, made up of around 44 with ophthalmopathy and 57 with stable hyperthyroidism. In total, over 130 blood samples were TCR-sequenced: under 45 ophthalmopathy, approximately 75 hyperthyroidism and about 17 hyperthyroidism-to-ophthalmopathy patients. T-cell repertoires of thyroid tissue and blood were compared in several hyperthyroidism patients. Following sampling, methimazole starting at 30 mg daily was administered to hyperthyroidism patients, and high-dose intravenous methylprednisolone was administered to ophthalmopathy patients. For independent validation, a separate cohort was made up of approximately 19 hyperthyroidism patients plus 17 patients who later progressed from hyperthyroidism to ophthalmopathy. The study used TCR beta repertoire signatures to distinguish Graves' ophthalmopathy from Graves' hyperthyroidism and to predict progression to ophthalmopathy. The approximately 100 discovery patients were divided at random into training and test sets in a 7:3 ratio.

Many counts were recorded for this clonotype. No antigen is known for it. Per-nucleotide qualities are absent, and no much larger clonotype sits a single base away. Broader findings and caveats from the paper: In validation, the model predicted ophthalmopathy progression with nearly 71% sensitivity and roughly 72% specificity; some 13 predicted patients were CT-confirmed with GO in a median of around 6.5 months. Most expanded thyroid clonotypes with frequency above 0.001 were also detected in blood, suggesting blood repertoires may reflect the thyroid immune response. In cross-validation, the 13-signature model distinguished ophthalmopathy from stable hyperthyroidism with approximately 90% sensitivity and over 81% specificity, while in the test set the corresponding values were around 79% and 71%. No statistical method was used to set the sample size in advance, and the investigators knew which group each participant was assigned to.

Hyperthyroidism was considered stable if no progression to ophthalmopathy occurred within 18 months of follow-up. Hyperthyroidism patients were newly diagnosed, were aged 18 to 65 years, and had a disease duration under 2 months. Anyone with other autoimmune diseases, uncontrolled infections, pregnancy or lactation was excluded from the study. Diagnosis relied on clinical symptoms, serum thyroxine, TRAb, thyroid ultrasound and orbital computed tomography. PBMCs were isolated from roughly 10 ml of fresh peripheral blood by Ficoll-Paque density gradient centrifugation. Trizol reagent was used to extract the total RNA, and its quality was then checked on an Agilent 2100 Bioanalyzer. The CDR3 starts with the cysteine, ends with the phenylalanine, and has 14 residues. The CDR3 DNA has 42 bases and is translated from base 1. V is trimmed back by 2 bases and J by 1 base, and the junction contains 2 bases that no gene match accounts for. Based on the germline V gene, the CDR1 and CDR2 sequences are MGHDK and SYGVNS.

TCR beta CDR3 regions were amplified from RNA transcripts for repertoire sequencing. The first round of RT-PCR was done with HTBI primers and the Qiagen OneStep RT-PCR kit, and was followed by a second round of multiplex PCR, then size selection and purification. Libraries were sequenced paired-end with 100 bp reads on an Illumina HiSeq2000. The study's own analysis went as follows. Reads were processed with SOAPnuke, discarding reads with adapters, uncalled bases, mean Phred below 15, or no exact constant-primer or identifier match. COPE v1.2.5 was used to merge high-quality paired reads. Each unique nucleotide sequence was defined as a clonotype, and clonotypes were aligned to IMGT TRB V, D and J references with MiTCR v1.1. The analysis was limited to V-J combinations with a frequency above 0.0001, which together covered approximately 99% of the repertoires. A TCR clonal expansion and chaos score per V-J combination was defined as the ratio of F50 clonal expansion to chaos observed in the TCRdist matrix. Welch's t-statistics and random forest were used to narrow the features down to approximately twelve V-J combinations, which were then fed into a naive Bayes classifier. Thyroid-blood repertoire similarity was quantified with the Morisita-Horn index. Using fastp at Q25 and MiXCR, TCRdb reprocessed the public reads and kept productive beta chains. CDR3 protein sequences are deduplicated, and each keeps its most common genes and DNA. The V and J calls follow TCRdb's processing rather than the paper's. The sample table contains hundreds of thousands of distinct CDR3 sequences; only one count was recorded for about a fifth of them. The leading ten clones occupy around 6.5% of the sample.

The chain links TRBV25-1 with TRBJ2-7, with 7 bases in between that match TRBD1. The sequenced sample was peripheral blood. This TCR was sampled from a woman aged 18-29 years with stable Graves' hyperthyroidism. Some clones in this sample may be carry-over from other donors' samples. Donor details come from another sample of the same person, matched by shared clones. The CDR3 protein: CASSEVQGSYEQYF. The bases are TGTGCCAGCAGTGAAGTACAGGGGTCCTACGAGCAGTACTTC.